The present entry profiles one T cell receptor beta chain with its context. No antigen is known for it. Amplification used 60 Vbeta primers and 13 Jbeta primers. The assay was immunoSEQ multiplex PCR, and TCRdb's table has in-frame clones only and misses some. The table records about 140,000 clones, around 80% of them present only once. These data belong to a study of cytomegalovirus exposure and HLA in healthy donors. At the level of the study: Findings of an earlier analysis included some 120 million unique TCR beta sequences from 190 million or so T cells. Study-wide points: Both high specificity and high sensitivity reportedly marked the classifier's diagnosis of cytomegalovirus status. Sequencing likely caused a cluster of highly shared sequence variants.

From germline, CDR1 is MGHRA and CDR2 YSYEKL. The CDR3 runs 13 residues. With 4 bases removed from V and 8 bases from J, the gap between germline ends came to 11 bases. Healthy bone marrow donors supplied every sample. The sequenced material came from PBMCs. V gene TRBV4-1 combines with J gene TRBJ1-4; D is unresolved. The sequence was collected from a man younger than 45 in good health and CMV-seronegative. CDR3 amino acids: CASSLSRGEKLFF. CDR3 nucleotide sequence: TGCGCCAGCAGCCTCTCCAGAGGGGAAAAACTGTTTTTT.